Listed here are 19 T cell receptor beta chains from one sample, sequenced in a study of radiation and T cells in renal cell carcinoma. Time point: blood 4 weeks post-SBRT, at nephrectomy. Noted treatment: 15 Gy SBRT to primary tumor, nephrectomy 4 weeks later. TCRdb keeps only in-frame clones here, not all; method: immunoSEQ multiplex PCR. The profile shows about 78,000 clones, about nine tenths of them singletons. The sample consisted of blood, taken from a patient whose treatment included radiotherapy and nephrectomy. Receptor source: a woman in her 70s with renal cell carcinoma.

The chain employs TRBV11-3 and TRBJ2-5; possible D gene TRBD1, 6 bases. The V gene lost 5 bases and the J gene lost 2 bases, with 18 bases spanning the gap. Germline lookup yields CDR1 SGHNT and CDR2 YENEEA. The CDR3 sequence is 16 residues long. In DNA form, the CDR3 reads TGTGCCAGCAGCCTGACTTGGGACAAGGATCAAGAGACCCAGTACTTC. It codes for CASSLTWDKDQETQYF.

The V and J genes are TRBV19 and TRBJ2-5; D might be TRBD1 or TRBD2, each matching 6 bases. The CDR3 length is 14 residues. Trimming took 4 bases from V and 2 from J, leaving 11 bases between them. Per germline, CDR1 LNHDA and CDR2 SQIVND (reference sequence). The CDR3 here is CASSRGAVQETQYF. CDR3 sequence (DNA): TGTGCCAGTAGTAGGGGGGCGGTACAAGAGACCCAGTACTTC.

The chain links TRBV4-3 to TRBJ2-1; D not resolved. With 6 bases removed from V and 9 bases from J, the gap between germline ends came to 15 bases. This CDR3 is 13 amino acids long. The V gene's germline CDR1 is LGHNA and CDR2 YSLEER. CDR3 nucleotides: TGCGCCAGCAGTAATAGAATTTGGGGTGAGCAGTTCTTC. Its protein is CASSNRIWGEQFF.

V gene TRBV5-1 combines with J gene TRBJ2-3; 10 bases match TRBD2. Germline V gene lookup returns CDR1 SGHRS and CDR2 YFSETQ. V shed 0 bases, J shed 7 bases, and the junction held 5 bases outside the gene matches. This CDR3 comprises 15 residues. In nucleotides, the CDR3 is TGCGCCAGCAGCTTGGAAGCTAGCGGGGGTAATACGCAGTATTTT. Its translation: CASSLEASGGNTQYF.

The V gene is TRBV20-1, the J gene TRBJ1-2; the match to TRBD1 covers 10 bases. In germline, CDR1 is DFQATT, CDR2 SNEGSKA (reference sequence). The V gene end was trimmed by 7 bases and the J gene end by 8 bases; junction bases not matched to a gene: 4. The CDR3 contains 11 residues. CDR3 bases: TGCAGTGTCACGACAGGGGGCGGCTACACCTTC. It is translated as CSVTTGGGYTF.

The chain recombines TRBV5-4 with TRBJ2-2, with D hard to call. The germline CDR1 and CDR2 sequences are SGHNT and YYREEE (reference sequence). The V end was cut by 1 base, the J end by 1 base, with 11 bases between. The CDR3 extends over 16 amino acids. CDR3 DNA: TGTGCCAGCAGCTTGTTGTCTGGGTTGAACACCGGGGAGCTGTTTTTT. Protein sequence: CASSLLSGLNTGELFF.

The chain is built from TRBV9 and TRBJ2-2; D unclear. The CDR3 loop spans 12 amino acids. The V end lost 4 bases, the J end lost 8 bases, and 9 bases lay between the germline ends. CDR1 is SGDLS and CDR2 is YYNGEE in the germline V gene. The CDR3: CASSNSGGELFF. In DNA form, the CDR3 reads TGTGCCAGCAGCAATTCCGGGGGGGAGCTGTTTTTT. Supplemented by reference TRBV9 and TRBJ2-2, the full variable domain reads DSGVTQTPKHLITATGQRVTLRCSPRSGDLSVYWYQQSLDQGLQFLIQYYNGEERAKGNILERFSAQQFPDLHSELNLSSLELGDSALYFCASSNSGGELFFGEGSRLTVL.

The count of this clone is one. This chain joins TRBV19 and TRBJ1-4; TRBD1 agrees at 7 bases. From germline, CDR1 is LNHDA and CDR2 SQIVND (reference sequence). After removal of 2 bases from V and 5 bases from J, the junction contained 5 bases not matched to a gene. The CDR3 length is 15 residues. CDR3 residues: CASSIRQGRNEKLFF. CDR3 nucleotides: TGTGCCAGTAGTATACGACAGGGAAGGAATGAAAAACTGTTTTTT.

There are a few counts of this clone. The chain recombines TRBV7-2 with TRBJ1-5; no clear D. Germline V gene data show CDR1 as SGHTA and CDR2 as FQGNSA. CDR3 length: 15 residues. V shed 2 bases and J shed 3 bases, with 11 bases lying between them. The CDR3 spells CASSLSLSDNQPQHF. DNA of the CDR3: TGTGCCAGCAGCTTATCTCTTTCAGACAATCAGCCCCAGCATTTT.

The gene calls are TRBV7-2 and TRBJ1-1; D gene unclear. Germline CDR1 SGHTA, CDR2 FQGNSA. The CDR3 runs 12 residues. V was pared by 1 base and J by 8 bases, with 8 bases between. The CDR3 spells CASSLGGNEAFF. The CDR3 DNA sequence: TGTGCCAGCAGCTTAGGAGGCAACGAAGCTTTCTTT.

This clone is a singleton in its sample. The rearrangement uses TRBV5-4 and TRBJ2-5; either TRBD1 or TRBD2 may supply D (5 bases each). This CDR3 comprises 13 residues. Between the trimmed V and J ends, which lost 5 bases and 5 bases, there was a span of 13 bases. Germline CDR1 and CDR2: SGHNT and YYREEE (reference sequence). CDR3 amino acids: CASRRRGEETQYF. In DNA, the CDR3 is TGTGCCAGCAGGCGTCGGGGCGAGGAGACCCAGTACTTC.

J is TRBJ2-5 and V is TRBV18, with a tentative D call TRBD2 (7 bases). Germline V gene sequence: CDR1 KGHSH, CDR2 LQKENI. The CDR3 length is 15 residues. V shed 0 bases and J shed 4 bases, with 12 bases lying between them. The CDR3 loop is CASSPPGGAAETQYF. The CDR3 DNA sequence: TGTGCCAGCTCACCACCGGGGGGGGCGGCAGAGACCCAGTACTTC.

This chain uses TRBV7-9 with TRBJ2-7, with D unresolved. CDR3 size: 15 residues. Trimming pared 4 bases from V and 0 bases from J, leaving 13 bases between. Germline V gene data show CDR1 as SEHNR and CDR2 as FQNEAQ (reference sequence). The CDR3 DNA sequence: TGTGCCAGCAGCTCCGGTGCTTTAAGCTCCTACGAGCAGTACTTC. Amino acid sequence: CASSSGALSSYEQYF. The full variable domain, with the rest looked up from reference TRBV7-9 and TRBJ2-7, is DTGVSQNPRHKITKRGQNVTFRCDPISEHNRLYWYRQTLGQGPEFLTYFQNEAQLEKSRLLSDRFSAERPKGSFSTLEIQRTEQGDSAMYLCASSSGALSSYEQYFGPGTRLTVT.

The gene calls are TRBV6-6 and TRBJ2-1; D is possibly TRBD2 (6 bases). V lost 7 bases, J lost 10 bases, and 20 bases lay in between. The CDR3 covers 14 residues. The germline V gene encodes CDR1 MNHNY and CDR2 SVGAGI (reference sequence). The CDR3 DNA reads as TGTGCCAGCAAGACCGTTTTGCGGGGCGAGGAGCAGTTCTTC. Protein: CASKTVLRGEEQFF.

A single count supports this clone. The chain joins TRBV2 to TRBJ2-7, with TRBD1 identical over 7 bases. The V gene's germline CDR1 is SNHLY and CDR2 FYNNEI. V shed 4 bases, J shed 5 bases, and the junction held 8 bases outside the gene matches. This CDR3 has 14 residues. CDR3 sequence: CASSAQGSSDEQYF. The CDR3 bases are TGTGCCAGCAGTGCACAGGGGTCGTCCGACGAGCAGTACTTC.

The chain has TRBV2 and TRBJ2-1, with D hard to call. The CDR3 covers 15 residues. V was clipped by 2 bases and J by 5 bases, with 13 bases between them. CDR1 is SNHLY and CDR2 is FYNNEI in the germline V gene. The CDR3 region has the DNA TGTGCCAGCAGTGAATTGACCTTTGGGGACAATGAGCAGTTCTTC. Amino acid sequence: CASSELTFGDNEQFF.

The CDR3 region is CASSPNRGGENTEAFF. CDR3 sequence (DNA): TGTGCCAGCAGCCCAAACAGGGGAGGGGAGAACACTGAAGCTTTCTTT. The chain has TRBV7-2 and TRBJ1-1, with 7 bases matching TRBD1. The CDR3 spans 16 residues. The germline CDR1 and CDR2 sequences are SGHTA and FQGNSA. V was clipped by 5 bases and J by 1 base; unmatched bases: 10.

The CDR3 nucleotides are TGTGCCAGCAGCTCCCGGACTAGCGGGTCGCAGTATTTT. This gives the protein CASSSRTSGSQYF. V gene TRBV7-2 combines with J gene TRBJ2-3; 11 bases match TRBD2. V shed 4 bases, J shed 10 bases, and the junction held 4 bases outside the gene matches. The CDR3 is made up of 13 amino acids. Germline V gene lookup returns CDR1 SGHTA and CDR2 FQGNSA.

The chain joins TRBV6-5 to TRBJ2-2, with TRBD2 matching over 7 bases. Germline lookup yields CDR1 MNHEY and CDR2 SVGAGI. This CDR3 comprises 14 residues. The ends lost 4 bases at V and 7 bases at J; junction bases unmatched: 6. CDR3 bases: TGTGCCAGCAGTTCCCGACTAGCAAACGGGGAGCTGTTTTTT. Its protein is CASSSRLANGELFF.